This T cell receptor (beta chain) was captured in a study of control samples from healthy donors and cancer patients. The CDR3 has 14 amino acids. CDR1 SGDLS and CDR2 YYNGEE come from the germline V gene. V was cut by 4 bases and J by 4 bases, with 14 bases left in between. Repertoires were generated with immunoSEQ multiplex PCR, while TCRdb's copy carries only in-frame clones and drops some. The table lists about 150,000 clones, approximately 93% of them singletons, with approximately 6.1% in the top ten. Specimen: blood. This sequence joins TRBV9 and TRBJ1-1; D is unclear. This sequence originates from a man aged 40-49 years in good health. The CDR3 region has the DNA TGTGCCAGCAGCACCTCGTGGGTGGGCACTGAAGCTTTCTTT. Protein product: CASSTSWVGTEAFF. The entire variable domain, with the rest obtained from reference TRBV9 and TRBJ1-1, is as follows: DSGVTQTPKHLITATGQRVTLRCSPRSGDLSVYWYQQSLDQGLQFLIQYYNGEERAKGNILERFSAQQFPDLHSELNLSSLELGDSALYFCASSTSWVGTEAFFGQGTRLTVV.